These 26 T cell receptor beta chains were sequenced from one sample in a study of blood T cell repertoires in COVID-19. The method was immunoSEQ multiplex PCR; TCRdb's version includes in-frame clones alone and lacks a portion of them. The repertoire holds hundreds of thousands of clones, with 70% to 90% as singletons. Sequenced input: peripheral blood. Source of these receptors: a middle-aged man with COVID-19, enrolled during active disease.

The gene calls are TRBV12-5 and TRBJ2-2; TRBD1 is a possible D gene (5 bases). The CDR3 totals 15 residues. Germline V gene lookup returns CDR1 LGHNT and CDR2 FRNRAP. Trimming took off 3 bases at V and 1 base at J, with 9 bases between the two ends. The CDR3 coding sequence is TGTGCTAGTGGTTTCTGGCAGGGGAACACCGGGGAGCTGTTTTTT. Amino acids: CASGFWQGNTGELFF.

The chain carries TRBV11-2 and TRBJ2-7; D is undetermined. Trimming shortened V by 5 bases and J by 3 bases, and 14 bases separated the two germline ends. Germline assignment: CDR1 SGHAT and CDR2 FQNNGV. The length of the CDR3 is 14 residues. The CDR3 DNA reads TGTGCCAGCAGCCCCGGCCTCAGGCTCTACGAGCAGTACTTC. It encodes CASSPGLRLYEQYF.

This sequence joins TRBV7-8 and TRBJ2-3; D is unclear. The CDR3 is 14 amino acids. V shed 0 bases and J shed 2 bases, with 6 bases lying between them. The V gene's germline CDR1 is SGHVS and CDR2 FQNEAQ. The CDR3 nucleotides are TGTGCCAGCAGCTTAGCCAGGTCCACAGATACGCAGTATTTT. Amino acid sequence: CASSLARSTDTQYF. Full variable domain (outside the CDR3, taken from reference TRBV7-8 and TRBJ2-3): GAGVSQSPRYKVAKRGQDVALRCDPISGHVSLFWYQQALGQGPEFLTYFQNEAQLDKSGLPSDRFFAERPEGSVSTLKIQRTQQEDSAVYLCASSLARSTDTQYFGPGTRLTVL.

This chain links TRBV18 with TRBJ1-5; TRBD1 might be the D (5 bases). Germline loops: CDR1 KGHSH, CDR2 LQKENI. Trimming stripped 1 base from V and 1 base from J, with 8 bases between. The CDR3 has 15 residues. CDR3 bases: TGTGCCAGCTCACCACGCGGGGGGAGCAATCAGCCCCAGCATTTT. This translates into CASSPRGGSNQPQHF. The full variable domain, completed using reference TRBV18 and TRBJ1-5, is NAGVMQNPRHLVRRRGQEARLRCSPMKGHSHVYWYRQLPEEGLKFMVYLQKENIIDESGMPKERFSAEFPKEGPSILRIQQVVRGDSAAYFCASSPRGGSNQPQHFGDGTRLSIL.

In this sample, this clone turned up once. J is TRBJ1-5 and V is TRBV19; 7 positions agree with TRBD1. This CDR3 spans 16 amino acids. Per the germline V gene, CDR1 is LNHDA and CDR2 is SQIVND (reference sequence). The J segment lost 6 bases and the V segment lost 3 bases, leaving 11 bases of the junction unmatched. The CDR3 DNA reads TGTGCCAGTAGTATCGAGGCAGGGGGTCGGAGTCAGCCCCAGCATTTT. Amino acids: CASSIEAGGRSQPQHF.

The chain is built from TRBV18 and TRBJ2-1, with TRBD2 identical over 14 bases. The CDR3 contains 18 residues. Germline V lookup: CDR1 KGHSH, CDR2 LQKENI. The J segment lost 5 bases and the V segment lost 4 bases, leaving 10 bases of the junction unmatched. CDR3 residues: CASSQLPGLAGADNEQFF. CDR3 nucleotides: TGTGCCAGCTCACAACTACCGGGACTAGCGGGGGCCGACAATGAGCAGTTCTTC.

This sequence joins TRBV5-1 and TRBJ1-4, with D possibly TRBD1 on 5 matching bases. This CDR3 contains 13 residues. Germline lookup yields CDR1 SGHRS and CDR2 YFSETQ. V gave up 4 bases and J gave up 5 bases, with 9 bases separating them. The CDR3 here is CASSASGNEKLFF. CDR3 nucleotide sequence: TGCGCCAGCAGCGCTTCAGGGAATGAAAAACTGTTTTTT.

This clone was detected only a few times. V usage is TRBV19 and J usage is TRBJ2-2; D not resolved. CDR1 is LNHDA, CDR2 SQIVND, per germline (reference sequence). The V gene lost 5 bases and the J gene lost 4 bases, with 11 bases spanning the gap. The CDR3 runs 14 residues. CDR3 sequence: CASSPPIATGELFF. DNA of the CDR3: TGTGCCAGTAGTCCCCCTATCGCCACCGGGGAGCTGTTTTTT.

The DNA for the CDR3 is TGTGCCAGCAGTTATCCCCCGGACAGGGGCCCGCCTTCCACCCATTCCTACGAGCAGTACTTC. Its translation: CASSYPPDRGPPSTHSYEQYF. The rearrangement links TRBV6-2 or TRBV6-3 to TRBJ2-7; 9 bases fit TRBD1. In germline, CDR1 is MNHEY, CDR2 SVGEGT. V was clipped by 3 bases and J by 1 base; unmatched bases: 22. This CDR3 region has 21 residues.

The chain links TRBV7-2 to TRBJ1-3; 7 positions agree with TRBD1. V was clipped by 1 base and J by 0 bases; unmatched bases: 6. The germline V gene encodes CDR1 SGHTA and CDR2 FQGNSA. The CDR3 has 17 amino acids. The CDR3 DNA reads as TGTGCCAGCAGCTTAGGGGGACGGGACAGCTCTGGAAACACCATATATTTT. Residues: CASSLGGRDSSGNTIYF.

The chain employs TRBV6-5 and TRBJ2-7; perhaps TRBD2 as D (6 bases). The CDR3 is 14 residues long. Germline assignment: CDR1 MNHEY and CDR2 SVGAGI. Trimming removed 2 bases from V and 0 bases from J, with 8 bases in between. Here the CDR3 reads CASSYKRASYEQYF. The CDR3 nucleotides read TGTGCCAGCAGTTACAAGCGGGCCTCCTACGAGCAGTACTTC.

The CDR3 DNA is TGCAGCGTTGTCTCTCAGGGGGCCACACGGGAGACCCAGTACTTC. Its protein product is CSVVSQGATRETQYF. The rearrangement links TRBV29-1 to TRBJ2-5; TRBD1 matches at 8 bases. This CDR3 contains 15 residues. In germline, CDR1 is SQVTM, CDR2 ANQGSEA. The V segment lost 4 bases and the J segment 5 bases; nucleotides outside the gene matches: 12.

J is TRBJ1-1 and V is TRBV5-4; TRBD1 aligns across 7 bases. V shed 9 bases and J 4 bases; nucleotides not matched to a gene: 9. Germline assignment: CDR1 SGHNT and CDR2 YYREEE (reference sequence). The CDR3 runs 13 residues. The CDR3 sequence is CATLLSGGTEAFF. CDR3 bases: TGTGCCACCCTCTTGTCAGGGGGCACTGAAGCTTTCTTT.

The chain carries TRBV5-1 and TRBJ2-7; maybe TRBD1 (6 bases). The length of the CDR3 is 16 residues. Germline values: CDR1 SGHRS, CDR2 YFSETQ. V was cut by 4 bases and J by 1 base, with 18 bases left in between. CDR3 bases: TGCGCCAGCAGCACGGGACAAGGCGAAAGTTCCTACGAGCAGTACTTC. It encodes CASSTGQGESSYEQYF.

This sequence joins TRBV11-1 and TRBJ2-7; 7 nucleotides match TRBD2. Per the germline V gene, CDR1 is SGHAT and CDR2 is FQDESV (reference sequence). This CDR3 is built from 16 residues. The V gene end was trimmed by 5 bases and the J gene end by 1 base; junction bases not matched to a gene: 11. CDR3 bases: TGTGCCAGCAGCGGAAGCTGGGACTACAAATCCTACGAGCAGTACTTC. Translating it yields CASSGSWDYKSYEQYF.

The chain uses TRBV29-1 and TRBJ1-1; weak D call: TRBD1 (5 bases). CDR3 length: 14 amino acids. Germline assignment: CDR1 SQVTM and CDR2 ANQGSEA. The germline V and J ends were trimmed by 7 bases and 0 bases, with 15 bases remaining between them. The CDR3 reads CSAFGRGVNTEAFF. CDR3 nucleotide sequence: TGCAGCGCTTTTGGAAGGGGTGTGAACACTGAAGCTTTCTTT.

There are a few counts of this clone. A much larger clone lies a single base off, so this may be a read error. Other DNA sequences in the sample encode the same CDR3. The CDR3 spells CASSANAAGGQNTGELFF. CDR3 in DNA: TGTGCCAGCAGTGCGAATGCCGCGGGGGGGCAGAACACCGGGGAGCTGTTTTTT. The V gene is TRBV6-4, the J gene TRBJ2-2; 9 nucleotides align to TRBD2. Germline CDR1 MRHNA, CDR2 SNTAGT. This CDR3 spans 18 amino acids. V was pared by 4 bases and J by 1 base, with 10 bases of the junction left unmatched.

In DNA form, the CDR3 reads TGTGCCAGCAGCCGGGGACAGCTTACCATATATTTT. Its protein is CASSRGQLTIYF. The V and J genes are TRBV11-2 and TRBJ1-3, with 7 positions matching TRBD1. This CDR3 has 12 amino acids. Trimming cost V 5 bases and J 10 bases; bases outside gene matches: 5. The germline V gene encodes CDR1 SGHAT and CDR2 FQNNGV.

The CDR3 loop is CASSVTGEAYGYTF. CDR3 in DNA: TGTGCCAGCAGTGTTACAGGGGAAGCCTATGGCTACACCTTC. This chain links TRBV2 with TRBJ1-2; 7 nucleotides match TRBD1. The CDR3 has 14 amino acids. Germline CDR1 SNHLY, CDR2 FYNNEI. V lost 4 bases and J lost 4; bases outside the gene matches: 6.

For this clone: Mismatch with germline at one junction end may stem from a read error. This chain connects TRBV7-2 to TRBJ2-5; TRBD2 matches 9 bases. Germline-derived CDR1 and CDR2 are SGHTA and FQGNSA. The CDR3 contains 16 residues. In nucleotides, the CDR3 is TGTGCCAGCAGCCCGAGGGTTAGCGGGGGTTACATCATGTTGAACTTC. This gives the protein CASSPRVSGGYIMLNF.

The rearrangement links TRBV7-9 to TRBJ2-3, with 10 bases identical to TRBD2. CDR3 length: 14 residues. Germline CDR1 and CDR2: SEHNR and FQNEAQ (reference sequence). V shed 6 bases and J 4 bases; nucleotides not matched to a gene: 4. The CDR3 region has the DNA TGTGCCAGCAGTGCTAGCGGGAGCGCAGATACGCAGTATTTT. This gives the protein CASSASGSADTQYF.

The chain carries TRBV5-8 and TRBJ1-4; TRBD1 matches at 9 bases. The CDR3 sequence is 14 residues long. The trim removed 0 bases at V and 7 bases at J, leaving 1 base unmatched. Per germline, CDR1 SGHTS and CDR2 YDEGEE. CDR3 in amino acids: CASSLGTGVEKLFF. CDR3 coding DNA: TGTGCCAGCAGCTTGGGGACAGGGGTTGAAAAACTGTTTTTT.

The CDR3: CASSQAAWRGAVSTQYF. CDR3 nucleotide sequence: TGTGCCAGCAGCCAAGCGGCGTGGCGGGGGGCCGTTAGTACGCAGTATTTT. The chain uses TRBV3-1 (or the pseudogene TRBV3-2) and TRBJ2-3; 8 bases map to TRBD2. Germline CDR1 reads LGHDT; CDR2 reads YNNKEL (reference sequence). The CDR3 sequence is 17 residues long. J lost 8 bases, V lost 1 base, and 14 bases had no gene match.

This clone is a singleton in its sample. V usage is TRBV2 and J usage is TRBJ2-7, with 9 positions matching TRBD1. The CDR3 loop spans 14 amino acids. The trim removed 4 bases at V and 0 bases at J, leaving 1 base unmatched. Germline CDR1 reads SNHLY; CDR2 reads FYNNEI. CDR3 nucleotide sequence: TGTGCCAGCAGTGGGGACAGGGCCTCCTACGAGCAGTACTTC. It is translated as CASSGDRASYEQYF.

V is TRBV6-1 and J is TRBJ1-1; the D gene is possibly TRBD1 (6 bases). Germline V lookup: CDR1 MNHNS, CDR2 SASEGT. V lost 1 base and J 1 base, leaving 7 bases between the germline ends. This CDR3 is built from 14 residues. The CDR3 loop is CASSEGTENTEAFF. The CDR3 DNA sequence: TGTGCCAGCAGTGAAGGGACAGAGAACACTGAAGCTTTCTTT.

The chain combines TRBV6-1 with TRBJ2-2; no definite D call. Germline lookup yields CDR1 MNHNS and CDR2 SASEGT. The V and J ends lost 1 base and 7 bases respectively, with 10 bases between them. The CDR3 length is 14 residues. CDR3 bases: TGTGCCAGCAGTGAAGGTCTAACTCTCGGGGAGCTGTTTTTT. Amino acid sequence: CASSEGLTLGELFF.